This T cell receptor (beta chain) was obtained from a study of CD8 T cells in ankylosing spondylitis. TCRdb reprocessed the 5' RACE reads via MiXCR and lists one record per CDR3 protein. The sample has fewer than 750,000 distinct CDR3 sequences, 15% to 20% seen once. The CDR3 length is 12 residues. V gave up 5 bases and J gave up 1 base, with 8 bases separating them. Germline CDR1 reads DFQATT; CDR2 reads SNEGSKA (reference sequence). About this clonotype itself: No antigen is known for it.

General observations from the study: Typical of ankylosing spondylitis blood, it appeared, was a TCR beta motif of several highly homologous variants.

Specimen: blood, either unsorted or a sorted T cell fraction (not recorded which). The receptor was isolated from a male donor with ankylosing spondylitis. The chain employs TRBV20-1 and TRBJ1-2, with D possibly matching TRBD1 (5 bases). The CDR3 region is CSAPDSNYGYTF. The CDR3 nucleotides read TGCAGTGCTCCCGACAGTAACTATGGCTACACCTTC.